Each of the 4 T cell receptor beta chains below was sequenced from the same sample in a study of T cells in Graves' hyperthyroidism and ophthalmopathy. Using RNA transcripts as the source, TCR beta CDR3 regions were amplified. Carried out on the TCR CDR3, a first-round RT-PCR used the HTBI primer set. TCRdb re-called the multiplex PCR reads with MiXCR, one entry per CDR3 protein. This table has hundreds of thousands of distinct CDR3 sequences, nearly 45% appearing once. The sequencing sample was made of peripheral blood or thyroid tissue (not recorded which). These receptors originate from an adult man with Graves' disease, either hyperthyroidism or ophthalmopathy (not recorded which).

As concerns this clonotype: A read error may account for a junction end that differs from germline. The J gene is TRBJ1-6, the V gene TRBV7-9; 8 bases line up with TRBD1. CDR1 is SEHNR, CDR2 FQNEAQ, per germline (reference sequence). The CDR3 runs 16 residues. The CDR3 nucleotides are TGCGCCAGCAGCCAAGGACAGGGACCCAATAATTCACCCCTCCACTTT. Translation: CASSQGQGPNNSPLHF.

The gene calls are TRBV9 and TRBJ2-7; 12 nucleotides agree with TRBD1. J was trimmed by 2 bases and V by 0 bases; bases with no gene match: 3. The CDR3 totals 16 residues. Germline V gene lookup returns CDR1 SGDLS and CDR2 YYNGEE. In nucleotides, the CDR3 is TGTGCCAGCAGCGTAGACTGGGACAGGGGGCCCTACGAGCAGTACTTC. This sequence encodes CASSVDWDRGPYEQYF.

This clonotype was counted a few times. The chain combines TRBV7-9 with TRBJ2-2; no clear D gene. Trimming cost V 4 bases and J 3 bases, with 12 bases left between them. The CDR3 runs to 15 residues. The V gene's germline CDR1 is SEHNR and CDR2 FQNEAQ (reference sequence). CDR3 amino acids: CASSSSGLHTGELFF. In DNA, the CDR3 is TGTGCCAGCAGCTCTTCCGGGTTGCACACCGGGGAGCTGTTTTTT.

In its sample, this clonotype was seen many times. The J gene is TRBJ1-6, the V gene TRBV7-2; 9 bases match TRBD1. CDR1 is SGHTA and CDR2 is FQGNSA in the germline V gene. After removal of 4 bases from V and 7 bases from J, the junction contained 2 bases not matched to a gene. This CDR3 contains 14 residues. The CDR3 DNA reads TGTGCCAGCAGCTGGACAGGGGTGAATTCACCCCTCCACTTT. Translating it yields CASSWTGVNSPLHF.